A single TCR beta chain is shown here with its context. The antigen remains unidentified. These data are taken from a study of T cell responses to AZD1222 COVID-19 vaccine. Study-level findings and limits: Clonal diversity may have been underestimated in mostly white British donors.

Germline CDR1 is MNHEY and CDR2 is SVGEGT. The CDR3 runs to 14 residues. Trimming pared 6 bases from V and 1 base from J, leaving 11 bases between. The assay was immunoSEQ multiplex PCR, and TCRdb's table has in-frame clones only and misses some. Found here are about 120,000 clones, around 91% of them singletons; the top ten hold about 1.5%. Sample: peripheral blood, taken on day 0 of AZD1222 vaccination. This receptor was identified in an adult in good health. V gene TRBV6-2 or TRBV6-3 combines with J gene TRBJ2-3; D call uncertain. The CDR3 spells CASSDPPGTDTQYF. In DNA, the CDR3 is TGTGCCAGCAGCGACCCCCCGGGCACAGATACGCAGTATTTT.